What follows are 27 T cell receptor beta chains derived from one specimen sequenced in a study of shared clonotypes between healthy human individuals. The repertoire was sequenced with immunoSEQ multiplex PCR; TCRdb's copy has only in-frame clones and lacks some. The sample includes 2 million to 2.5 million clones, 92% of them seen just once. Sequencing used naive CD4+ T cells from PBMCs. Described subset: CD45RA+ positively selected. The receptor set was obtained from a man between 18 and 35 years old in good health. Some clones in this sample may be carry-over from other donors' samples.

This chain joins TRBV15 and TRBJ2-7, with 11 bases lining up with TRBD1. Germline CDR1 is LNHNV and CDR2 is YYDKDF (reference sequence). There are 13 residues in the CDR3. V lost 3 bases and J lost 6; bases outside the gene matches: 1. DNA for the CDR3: TGTGCCACCAGCAGGGACAGGGGGCCCGAGCAGTACTTC. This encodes CATSRDRGPEQYF.

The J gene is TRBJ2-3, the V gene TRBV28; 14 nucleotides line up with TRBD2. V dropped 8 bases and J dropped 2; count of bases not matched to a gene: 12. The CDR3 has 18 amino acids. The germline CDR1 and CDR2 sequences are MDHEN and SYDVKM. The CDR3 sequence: CASPPGLAGDGITDTQYF. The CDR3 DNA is TGTGCCAGCCCCCCGGGACTAGCGGGAGATGGTATCACAGATACGCAGTATTTT.

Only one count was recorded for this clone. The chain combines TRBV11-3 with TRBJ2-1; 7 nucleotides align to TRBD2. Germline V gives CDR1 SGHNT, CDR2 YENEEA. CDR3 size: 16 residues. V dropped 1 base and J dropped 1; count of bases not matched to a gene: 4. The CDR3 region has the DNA TGTGCCAGCAGCTTAGGGGGCGGGAGATCCTACAATGAGCAGTTCTTC. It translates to CASSLGGGRSYNEQFF.

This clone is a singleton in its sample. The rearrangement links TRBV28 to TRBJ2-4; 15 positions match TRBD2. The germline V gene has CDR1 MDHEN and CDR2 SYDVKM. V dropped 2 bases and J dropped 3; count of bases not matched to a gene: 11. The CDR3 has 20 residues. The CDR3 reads CASSLQKGTSGRTSKNIQYF. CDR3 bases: TGTGCCAGCAGTTTACAGAAAGGGACTAGCGGGAGGACTAGCAAAAACATTCAGTACTTC.

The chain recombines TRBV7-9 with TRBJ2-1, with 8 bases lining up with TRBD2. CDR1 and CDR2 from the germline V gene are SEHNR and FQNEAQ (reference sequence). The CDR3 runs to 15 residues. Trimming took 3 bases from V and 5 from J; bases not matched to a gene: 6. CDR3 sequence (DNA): TGTGCCAGCAGCTTTTCTGGGACTAGTCACAATGAGCAGTTCTTC. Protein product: CASSFSGTSHNEQFF.

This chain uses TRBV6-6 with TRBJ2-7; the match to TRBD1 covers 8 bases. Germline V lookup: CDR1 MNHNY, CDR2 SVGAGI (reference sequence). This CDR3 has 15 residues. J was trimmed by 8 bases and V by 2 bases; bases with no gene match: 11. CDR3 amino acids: CASSYGETGDMQQYF. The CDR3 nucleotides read TGTGCCAGCAGTTACGGGGAGACAGGGGATATGCAGCAGTACTTC.

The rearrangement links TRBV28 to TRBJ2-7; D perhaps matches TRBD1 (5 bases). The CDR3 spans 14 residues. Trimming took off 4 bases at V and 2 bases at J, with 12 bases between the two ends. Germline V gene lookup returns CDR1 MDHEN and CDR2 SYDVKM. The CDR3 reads CASSSHTGTYEQYF. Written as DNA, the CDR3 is TGTGCCAGCAGTTCCCATACAGGAACCTACGAGCAGTACTTC.

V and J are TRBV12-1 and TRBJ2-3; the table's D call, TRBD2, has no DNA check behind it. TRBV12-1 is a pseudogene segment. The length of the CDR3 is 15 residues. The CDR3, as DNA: TGTGCCAGCAGCTCGTCCGGAGGCCCTTATAGTACGCAGTATTTT. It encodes CASSSSGGPYSTQYF.

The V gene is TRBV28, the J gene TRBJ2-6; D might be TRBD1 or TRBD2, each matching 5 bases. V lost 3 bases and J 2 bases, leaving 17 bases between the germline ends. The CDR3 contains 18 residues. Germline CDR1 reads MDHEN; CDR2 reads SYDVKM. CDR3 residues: CASSLQWGPRPGANVLTF. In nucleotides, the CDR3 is TGTGCCAGCAGTTTGCAGTGGGGACCCAGGCCTGGGGCCAACGTCCTGACTTTC.

The CDR3 sequence: CASTEGTGAGANVLTF. As DNA, the CDR3 is TGCGCCAGCACCGAGGGGACAGGAGCTGGGGCCAACGTCCTGACTTTC. This chain uses TRBV5-1 with TRBJ2-6; TRBD1 matches at 8 bases. Germline V gene sequence: CDR1 SGHRS, CDR2 YFSETQ. With 6 bases clipped from V and 2 bases from J, the junction kept 7 bases outside the gene matches. The CDR3 loop spans 16 amino acids.

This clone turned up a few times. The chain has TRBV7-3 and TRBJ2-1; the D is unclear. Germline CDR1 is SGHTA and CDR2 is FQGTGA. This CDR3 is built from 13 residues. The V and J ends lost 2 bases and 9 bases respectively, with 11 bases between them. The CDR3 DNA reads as TGTGCCAGCAGCTTAGCTGCCCTTGGTGAGCAGTTCTTC. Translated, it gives CASSLAALGEQFF.

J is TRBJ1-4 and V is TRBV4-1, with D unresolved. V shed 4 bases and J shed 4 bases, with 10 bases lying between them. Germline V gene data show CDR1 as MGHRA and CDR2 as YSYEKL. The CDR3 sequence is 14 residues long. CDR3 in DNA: TGCGCCAGCAGCCGCCAGGACGGTAATGAAAAACTGTTTTTT. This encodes CASSRQDGNEKLFF.

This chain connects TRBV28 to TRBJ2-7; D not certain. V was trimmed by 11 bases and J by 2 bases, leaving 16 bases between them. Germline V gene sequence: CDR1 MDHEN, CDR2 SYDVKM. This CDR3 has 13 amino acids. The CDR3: CAVTRTAPYEQYF. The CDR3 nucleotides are TGTGCCGTAACAAGAACAGCGCCCTACGAGCAGTACTTC.

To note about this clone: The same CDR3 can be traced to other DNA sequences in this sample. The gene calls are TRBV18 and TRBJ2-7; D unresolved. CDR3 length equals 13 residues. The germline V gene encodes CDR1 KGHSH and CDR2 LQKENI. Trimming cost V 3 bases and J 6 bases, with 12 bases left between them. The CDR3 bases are TGTGCCAGCTCACCCAACCGGGCCAGCGAGCAGTACTTC. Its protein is CASSPNRASEQYF.

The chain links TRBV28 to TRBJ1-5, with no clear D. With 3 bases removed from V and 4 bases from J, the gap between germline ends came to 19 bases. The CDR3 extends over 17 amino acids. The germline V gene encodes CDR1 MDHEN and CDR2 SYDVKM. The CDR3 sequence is CASSFIARGTINQPQHF. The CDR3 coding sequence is TGTGCCAGCAGTTTTATAGCTCGCGGCACCATAAATCAGCCCCAGCATTTT.

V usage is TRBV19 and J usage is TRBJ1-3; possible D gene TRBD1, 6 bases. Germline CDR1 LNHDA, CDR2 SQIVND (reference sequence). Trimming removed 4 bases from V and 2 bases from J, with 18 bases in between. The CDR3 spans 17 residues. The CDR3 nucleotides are TGTGCCAGTAGTACCGGTGGAAGGGGGAACGCTGGAAACACCATATATTTT. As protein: CASSTGGRGNAGNTIYF. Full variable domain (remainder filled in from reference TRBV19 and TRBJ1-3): DGGITQSPKYLFRKEGQNVTLSCEQNLNHDAMYWYRQDPGQGLRLIYYSQIVNDFQKGDIAEGYSVSREKKESFPLTVTSAQKNPTAFYLCASSTGGRGNAGNTIYFGEGSWLTVV.

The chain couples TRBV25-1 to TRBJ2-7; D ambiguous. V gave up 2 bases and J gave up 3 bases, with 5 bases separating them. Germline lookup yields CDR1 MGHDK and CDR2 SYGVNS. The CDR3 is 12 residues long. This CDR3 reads CASSEGNYEQYF. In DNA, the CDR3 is TGTGCCAGCAGTGAAGGGAACTACGAGCAGTACTTC.

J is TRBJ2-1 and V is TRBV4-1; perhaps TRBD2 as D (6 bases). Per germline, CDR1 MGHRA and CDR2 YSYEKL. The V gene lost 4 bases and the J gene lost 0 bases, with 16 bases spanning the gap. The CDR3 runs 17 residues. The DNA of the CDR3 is TGCGCCAGCAGCCTTGGGGAGCGGGTCAGCTCCTACAATGAGCAGTTCTTC. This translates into CASSLGERVSSYNEQFF.

The DNA of the CDR3 is TGTGCCAGCAGCCCGGGACTCCTCATTATCACAGATACGCAGTATTTT. Amino acids: CASSPGLLIITDTQYF. The rearrangement joins TRBV9 to TRBJ2-3, with D perhaps TRBD2 (6 bases). V was trimmed by 4 bases and J by 2 bases, leaving 17 bases between them. The CDR3 covers 16 residues. Germline V gene sequence: CDR1 SGDLS, CDR2 YYNGEE.

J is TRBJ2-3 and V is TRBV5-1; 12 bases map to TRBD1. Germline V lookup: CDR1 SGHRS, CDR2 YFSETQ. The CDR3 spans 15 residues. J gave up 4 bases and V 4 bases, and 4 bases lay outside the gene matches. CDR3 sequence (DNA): TGCGCCAGCAGCATGGGACAGGGGGCGGCAGATACGCAGTATTTT. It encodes CASSMGQGAADTQYF.

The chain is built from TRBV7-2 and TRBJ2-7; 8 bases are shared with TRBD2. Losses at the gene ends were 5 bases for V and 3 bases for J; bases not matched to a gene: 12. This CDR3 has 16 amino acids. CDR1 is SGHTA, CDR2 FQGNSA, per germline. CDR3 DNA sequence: TGTGCCAGCAGCCCCCGGGGGGGCGGAGGTCTCTACGAGCAGTACTTC. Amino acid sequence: CASSPRGGGGLYEQYF.

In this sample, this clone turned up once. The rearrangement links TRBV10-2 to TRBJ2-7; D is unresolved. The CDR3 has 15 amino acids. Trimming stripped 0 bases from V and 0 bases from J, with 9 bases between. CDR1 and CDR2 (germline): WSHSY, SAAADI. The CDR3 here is CASSESWATSYEQYF. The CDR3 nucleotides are TGCGCCAGCAGTGAGTCGTGGGCGACCTCCTACGAGCAGTACTTC.

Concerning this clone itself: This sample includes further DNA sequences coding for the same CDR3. The chain's CDR3 is CASRGSTDTQYF. For the CDR3, the DNA is TGTGCCAGCAGGGGCAGTACAGATACGCAGTATTTT. The chain recombines TRBV25-1 with TRBJ2-3; D gene uncertain. This CDR3 region has 12 residues. Germline V CDR1 and CDR2: MGHDK, SYGVNS. With 6 bases removed from V and 3 bases from J, the gap between germline ends came to 7 bases.

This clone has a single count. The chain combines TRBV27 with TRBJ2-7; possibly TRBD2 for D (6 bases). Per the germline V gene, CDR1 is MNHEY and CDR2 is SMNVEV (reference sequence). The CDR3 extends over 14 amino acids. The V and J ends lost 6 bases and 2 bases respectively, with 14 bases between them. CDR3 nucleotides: TGTGCCAGCAGGAGGGGAGGAGGGGCCTACGAGCAGTACTTC. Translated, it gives CASRRGGGAYEQYF.

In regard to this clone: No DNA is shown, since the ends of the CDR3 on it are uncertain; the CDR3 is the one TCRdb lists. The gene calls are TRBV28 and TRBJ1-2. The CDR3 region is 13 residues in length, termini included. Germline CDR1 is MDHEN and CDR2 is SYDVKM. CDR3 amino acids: CASSSLFGNGYTF.

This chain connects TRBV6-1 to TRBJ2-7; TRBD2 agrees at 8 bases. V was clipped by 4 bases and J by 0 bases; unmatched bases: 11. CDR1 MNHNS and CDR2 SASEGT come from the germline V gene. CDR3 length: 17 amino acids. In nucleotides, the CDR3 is TGTGCCAGCAGTGGGGCCGCTAGCGGGTGGAGCTCCTACGAGCAGTACTTC. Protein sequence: CASSGAASGWSSYEQYF.

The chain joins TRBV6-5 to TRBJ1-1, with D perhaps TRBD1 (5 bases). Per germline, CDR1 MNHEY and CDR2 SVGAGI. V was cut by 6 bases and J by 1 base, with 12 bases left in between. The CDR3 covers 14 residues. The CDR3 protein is CASSPTGKNTEAFF. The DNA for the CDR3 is TGTGCCAGCAGCCCTACAGGAAAGAACACTGAAGCTTTCTTT.